Below, 3 T cell receptor beta chains from the same sample are listed, as sequenced in a study of T-cell memory formation after mild COVID-19. Via MiXCR, TCRdb re-called the 5' RACE reads, giving one row per CDR3 protein. Of over 400,000 distinct CDR3 sequences detected, about 25% appear once; the ten largest clones hold roughly 13%. The sequenced sample consisted of PBMCs or a T cell subset sorted from them (not recorded which). These receptors came from an adult woman who had mild COVID-19 (a few samples of this study predate the infection). Cell type and time point are not known.

The chain couples TRBV5-1 to TRBJ2-7; D gene ambiguous. Trimming removed 1 base at V and 0 bases at J, with 8 bases between. The CDR3 consists of 14 residues. CDR1 and CDR2 from the germline V gene are SGHRS and YFSETQ. The CDR3 spells CASSLRAVSYEQYF. As DNA, the CDR3 is TGCGCCAGCAGCTTGCGGGCCGTCTCCTACGAGCAGTACTTC.

V and J are TRBV5-6 and TRBJ2-5, with a possible D match to TRBD1 (6 bases). From germline, CDR1 is SGHDT and CDR2 YYEEEE. This CDR3 is built from 14 residues. V shed 2 bases and J shed 8 bases, with 16 bases lying between them. CDR3 sequence reads: CASSFGTPPETQYF. The CDR3 coding sequence is TGTGCCAGCAGCTTCGGGACACCACCCGAAACCCAGTACTTC.

This clonotype appeared a few times. The rearrangement joins TRBV12-3 or TRBV12-4 to TRBJ2-5; D not resolved. The CDR3 runs 13 residues. Between the trimmed V and J ends, which lost 4 bases and 4 bases, there was a span of 10 bases. This chain's CDR3 is CASSYQKGETQYF. The CDR3 DNA sequence: TGTGCCAGCAGTTACCAAAAGGGAGAGACCCAGTACTTC.